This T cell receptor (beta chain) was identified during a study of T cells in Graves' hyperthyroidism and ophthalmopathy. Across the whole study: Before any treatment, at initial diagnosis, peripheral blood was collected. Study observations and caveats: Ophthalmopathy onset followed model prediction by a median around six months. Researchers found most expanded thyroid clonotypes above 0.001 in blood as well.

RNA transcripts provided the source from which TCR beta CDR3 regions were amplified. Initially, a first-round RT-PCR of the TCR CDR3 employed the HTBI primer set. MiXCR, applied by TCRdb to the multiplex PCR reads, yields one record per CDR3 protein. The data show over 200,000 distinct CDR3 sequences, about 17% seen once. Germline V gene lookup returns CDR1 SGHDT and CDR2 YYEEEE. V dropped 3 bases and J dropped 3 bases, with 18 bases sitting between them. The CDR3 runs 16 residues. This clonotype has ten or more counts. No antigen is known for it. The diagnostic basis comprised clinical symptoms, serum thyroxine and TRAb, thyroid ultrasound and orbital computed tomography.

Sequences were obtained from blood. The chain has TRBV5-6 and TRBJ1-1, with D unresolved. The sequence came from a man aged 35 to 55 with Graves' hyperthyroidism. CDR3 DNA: TGTGCCAGCAGCTCCGCGGGCCTCACTAGGGACACTGAAGCTTTCTTT. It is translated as CASSSAGLTRDTEAFF. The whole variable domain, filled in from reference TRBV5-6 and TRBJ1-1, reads DAGVTQSPTHLIKTRGQQVTLRCSPKSGHDTVSWYQQALGQGPQFIFQYYEEEERQRGNFPDRFSGHQFPNYSSELNVNALLLGDSALYLCASSSAGLTRDTEAFFGQGTRLTVV.